A single sample gave rise to the 14 T cell receptor beta chains below, sequenced in a study of blood T cell repertoires in COVID-19. TCRdb's table, derived via immunoSEQ multiplex PCR, lists solely in-frame clones and lacks some. The profile shows 160,000 or so clones, 79% of them singletons. Sequences were obtained from peripheral blood. Receptor source: a woman aged 60-75 years with COVID-19, enrolled during active disease.

V usage is TRBV15 and J usage is TRBJ2-1, with 7 bases lining up with TRBD1. Per the germline V gene, CDR1 is LNHNV and CDR2 is YYDKDF (reference sequence). The CDR3 totals 19 residues. Trimming at V came to 0 bases and at J to 1 base, leaving 12 bases not matched to a gene. CDR3 protein: CATSRDPGSGTESYNEQFF. CDR3 nucleotides: TGTGCCACCAGCAGAGATCCGGGTTCCGGGACAGAGTCCTACAATGAGCAGTTCTTC.

The J gene is TRBJ1-5, the V gene TRBV9; TRBD1 matches at 7 bases. This CDR3 contains 16 residues. Germline V gives CDR1 SGDLS, CDR2 YYNGEE. Trimming cost V 3 bases and J 5 bases; bases outside gene matches: 11. CDR3 loop: CASSGGEGDRYQPQHF. CDR3 sequence (DNA): TGTGCCAGCAGCGGGGGAGAGGGGGACAGATATCAGCCCCAGCATTTT.

The J gene is TRBJ2-3, the V gene TRBV18; the match to TRBD2 covers 11 bases. The CDR3 totals 16 residues. Germline V gene lookup returns CDR1 KGHSH and CDR2 LQKENI. The V and J ends lost 3 bases and 3 bases, in that order; junction bases with no gene match: 5. The CDR3 DNA follows: TGTGCCAGCTCACCTACTAGCGGGAGTTTGACAGATACGCAGTATTTT. This encodes CASSPTSGSLTDTQYF.

The rearrangement uses TRBV7-3 and TRBJ1-1; 9 nucleotides align to TRBD1. With 4 bases clipped from V and 5 bases from J, the junction kept 8 bases outside the gene matches. In germline, CDR1 is SGHTA, CDR2 FQGTGA. The CDR3 has 15 amino acids. As DNA, the CDR3 is TGTGCCAGCAGCTCAAATACAGGGGGCGGTACTGAAGCTTTCTTT. Its translation is CASSSNTGGGTEAFF.

The J gene is TRBJ2-1, the V gene TRBV5-1; 11 positions agree with TRBD2. The germline V gene has CDR1 SGHRS and CDR2 YFSETQ. The CDR3 length is 16 residues. Trimming took 0 bases from V and 7 from J; bases not matched to a gene: 6. The CDR3 DNA reads as TGCGCCAGCAGCTTGGTGGCTAGCGGGGGGCGGAATGAGCAGTTCTTC. Translation gives CASSLVASGGRNEQFF.

This chain connects TRBV19 to TRBJ1-5; TRBD1 might be the D (5 bases). The germline V and J ends were trimmed by 2 bases and 0 bases, with 14 bases remaining between them. The germline V gene encodes CDR1 LNHDA and CDR2 SQIVND (reference sequence). The CDR3 is 17 residues long. The CDR3 is CASSIQGFITSNQPQHF. The CDR3 nucleotides are TGTGCCAGTAGTATACAGGGATTCATTACTAGCAATCAGCCCCAGCATTTT. Looking up the rest from reference TRBV19 and TRBJ1-5 gives the full variable domain: DGGITQSPKYLFRKEGQNVTLSCEQNLNHDAMYWYRQDPGQGLRLIYYSQIVNDFQKGDIAEGYSVSREKKESFPLTVTSAQKNPTAFYLCASSIQGFITSNQPQHFGDGTRLSIL.

The J gene is TRBJ2-1, the V gene TRBV5-1; 9 bases match TRBD1. The ends lost 3 bases at V and 10 bases at J; junction bases unmatched: 8. The CDR3 sequence is 14 residues long. Germline V gene sequence: CDR1 SGHRS, CDR2 YFSETQ. The CDR3 DNA sequence: TGCGCCAGCAGCTGGGGGCTTACAGGGGGCGAGCAGTTCTTC. Its translation is CASSWGLTGGEQFF.

V is TRBV11-2 and J is TRBJ2-1; 9 positions agree with TRBD2. After removal of 0 bases from V and 6 bases from J, the junction contained 6 bases not matched to a gene. This CDR3 is built from 16 residues. CDR1 SGHAT and CDR2 FQNNGV come from the germline V gene. The CDR3 region has the DNA TGTGCCAGCAGCTTAGATTGGGCGGGAGGGTCCAATGAGCAGTTCTTC. As protein: CASSLDWAGGSNEQFF.

The chain is built from TRBV5-5 and TRBJ1-1; 10 nucleotides align to TRBD1. V was clipped by 4 bases and J by 0 bases; unmatched bases: 3. In germline, CDR1 is SGHKS, CDR2 YYEKEE (reference sequence). This CDR3 contains 15 residues. The CDR3 region has the DNA TGTGCCAGCAGCGCGACAGGGGGCCTGAACACTGAAGCTTTCTTT. Translated, it gives CASSATGGLNTEAFF.

The chain uses TRBV4-1 and TRBJ2-7, with 9 nucleotides matching TRBD1. Germline CDR1 is MGHRA and CDR2 is YSYEKL. CDR3 size: 17 residues. The V and J ends lost 1 base and 6 bases, in that order; junction bases with no gene match: 13. This chain's CDR3 is CASSQAAGQGPPLEQYF. CDR3 nucleotides: TGCGCCAGCAGCCAAGCAGCAGGACAGGGGCCCCCCCTCGAGCAGTACTTC.

This clone was seen more than once but under ten times. V gene TRBV24-1 combines with J gene TRBJ2-2, with D maybe TRBD2 (6 bases). Trimming left V 2 bases short and J 0 bases short, with 12 bases between. Germline V gene data show CDR1 as KGHDR and CDR2 as SFDVKD. The CDR3 runs to 17 residues. The chain's CDR3 is CATSDSGGTANTGELFF. The CDR3 DNA reads TGTGCCACCAGTGATTCAGGAGGGACCGCGAACACCGGGGAGCTGTTTTTT.

CDR3 bases: TGTGCCAGCAGCTTAAGCGGCCTGATCTCCTACGAGCAGTACTTC. Protein: CASSLSGLISYEQYF. The genes are TRBV11-2 and TRBJ2-7; maybe TRBD2 (5 bases). Germline V gives CDR1 SGHAT, CDR2 FQNNGV. CDR3 length: 15 amino acids. With 2 bases removed from V and 0 bases from J, the gap between germline ends came to 11 bases.

This clone showed up just once. The chain combines TRBV5-1 with TRBJ2-3; no reliable D call. Trimming shortened V by 4 bases and J by 5 bases, and 14 bases separated the two germline ends. The CDR3 loop spans 14 amino acids. Germline CDR1 reads SGHRS; CDR2 reads YFSETQ. CDR3 DNA sequence: TGCGCCAGCAGCCTGAGTAGTATTGGAGATACGCAGTATTTT. Its translation is CASSLSSIGDTQYF.

This chain uses TRBV9 with TRBJ1-5, with TRBD1 as a possible D gene (5 bases). The V and J ends lost 0 bases and 6 bases respectively, with 13 bases between them. The CDR3 totals 15 residues. The germline gives CDR1 SGDLS, CDR2 YYNGEE. The CDR3 coding sequence is TGTGCCAGCAGCGTAGGGGGGGTTTCGGGTCAGCCCCAGCATTTT. Its protein is CASSVGGVSGQPQHF.